The following is a TCR beta chain sequence with its context. Its antigen is not known. The data derive from a study of cytomegalovirus exposure and HLA in healthy donors. Study-level background: A preliminary data release comprised around 85 million unique TCRs obtained from HLA-typed donors. Overall study findings and caveats: Researchers left out some V segments, among them TRBV6-2 and TRBV6-3, as indistinguishable. A later analysis found common viral pathogens apparently linked to several of the most significant clusters.

The PCR employed 60 Vbeta primers together with 13 Jbeta primers. TCRdb keeps only in-frame clones here, not all; method: immunoSEQ multiplex PCR. The data contain about 120,000 clones, 60% to 80% of them singletons. With 5 bases clipped from V and 1 base from J, the junction kept 9 bases outside the gene matches. Germline V gene sequence: CDR1 SGHTA, CDR2 FQGTGA. The CDR3 runs to 16 residues. Sequencing used PBMCs. This TCR was sampled from a human donor in good health. V usage is TRBV7-3 and J usage is TRBJ2-3, with 7 bases matching TRBD2. The CDR3 DNA is TGTGCCAGCAGCCCTACCTTGAGCGGGGGCACAGATACGCAGTATTTT. As protein: CASSPTLSGGTDTQYF.